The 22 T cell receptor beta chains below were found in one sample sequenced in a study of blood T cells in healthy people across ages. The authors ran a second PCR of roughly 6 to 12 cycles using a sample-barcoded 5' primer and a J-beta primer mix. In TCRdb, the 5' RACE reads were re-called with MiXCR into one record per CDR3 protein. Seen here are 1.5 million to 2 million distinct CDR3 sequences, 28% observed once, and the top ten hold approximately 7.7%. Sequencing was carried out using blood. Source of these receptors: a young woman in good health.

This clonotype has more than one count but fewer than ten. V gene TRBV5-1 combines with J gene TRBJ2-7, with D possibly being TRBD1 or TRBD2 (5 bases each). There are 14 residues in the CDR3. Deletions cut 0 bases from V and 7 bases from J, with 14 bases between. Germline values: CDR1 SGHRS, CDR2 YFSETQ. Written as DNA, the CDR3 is TGCGCCAGCAGCTTGGGGGGCCCGTCGGGGGAGCAGTACTTC. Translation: CASSLGGPSGEQYF. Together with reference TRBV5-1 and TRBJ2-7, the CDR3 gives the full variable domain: KAGVTQTPRYLIKTRGQQVTLSCSPISGHRSVSWYQQTPGQGLQFLFEYFSETQRNKGNFPGRFSGRQFSNSRSEMNVSTLELGDSALYLCASSLGGPSGEQYFGPGTRLTVT.

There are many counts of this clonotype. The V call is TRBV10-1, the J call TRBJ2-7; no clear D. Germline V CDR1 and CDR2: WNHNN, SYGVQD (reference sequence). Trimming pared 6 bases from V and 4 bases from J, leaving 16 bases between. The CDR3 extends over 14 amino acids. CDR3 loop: CASSQAATRYEQYF. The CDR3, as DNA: TGCGCCAGCAGCCAGGCCGCGACCCGATACGAGCAGTACTTC.

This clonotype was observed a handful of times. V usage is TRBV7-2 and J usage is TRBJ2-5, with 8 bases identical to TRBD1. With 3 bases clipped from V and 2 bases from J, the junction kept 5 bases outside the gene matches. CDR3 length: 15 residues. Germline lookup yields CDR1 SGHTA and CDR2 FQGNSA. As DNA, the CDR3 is TGTGCCAGCAGCTTTAGGACAGGGCGGCAAGAGACCCAGTACTTC. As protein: CASSFRTGRQETQYF.

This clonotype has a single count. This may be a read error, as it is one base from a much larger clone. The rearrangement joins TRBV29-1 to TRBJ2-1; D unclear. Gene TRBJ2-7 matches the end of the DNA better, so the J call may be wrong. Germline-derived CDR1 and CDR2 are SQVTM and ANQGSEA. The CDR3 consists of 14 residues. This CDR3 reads CSSAGGSSYNEQYF. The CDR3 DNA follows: TGCAGCTCCGCAGGCGGAAGCTCCTACAATGAGCAGTACTTC.

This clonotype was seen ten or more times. The CDR3 DNA is TGTGCCAGCAGCTTAGAGTATAATTCACCCCTCCACTTT. As protein: CASSLEYNSPLHF. The chain uses TRBV7-2 and TRBJ1-6; D is uncertain. Germline V CDR1 and CDR2: SGHTA, FQGNSA. The CDR3 is 13 amino acids. Trimming cost V 1 base and J 4 bases, with 2 bases left between them.

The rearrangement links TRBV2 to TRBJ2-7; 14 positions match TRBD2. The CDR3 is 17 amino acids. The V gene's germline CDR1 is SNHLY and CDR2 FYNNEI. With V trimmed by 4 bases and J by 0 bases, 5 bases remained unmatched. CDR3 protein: CASSGWTSGGHSYEQYF. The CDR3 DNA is TGTGCCAGCAGTGGCTGGACTAGCGGGGGGCACTCCTACGAGCAGTACTTC.

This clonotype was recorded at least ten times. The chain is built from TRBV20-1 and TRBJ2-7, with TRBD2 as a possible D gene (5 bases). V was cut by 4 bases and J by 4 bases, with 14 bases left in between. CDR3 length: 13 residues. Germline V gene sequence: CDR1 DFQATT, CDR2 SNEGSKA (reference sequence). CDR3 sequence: CSAKVGGRYEQYF. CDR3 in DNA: TGCAGTGCTAAAGTTGGAGGCCGATACGAGCAGTACTTC.

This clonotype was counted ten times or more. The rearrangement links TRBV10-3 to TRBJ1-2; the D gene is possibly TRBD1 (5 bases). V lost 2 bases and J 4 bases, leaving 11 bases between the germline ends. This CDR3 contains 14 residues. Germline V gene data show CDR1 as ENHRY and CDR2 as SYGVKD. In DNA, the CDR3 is TGTGCCATCAGTGAGGGGGGACGGAGCTATGGCTACACCTTC. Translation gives CAISEGGRSYGYTF.

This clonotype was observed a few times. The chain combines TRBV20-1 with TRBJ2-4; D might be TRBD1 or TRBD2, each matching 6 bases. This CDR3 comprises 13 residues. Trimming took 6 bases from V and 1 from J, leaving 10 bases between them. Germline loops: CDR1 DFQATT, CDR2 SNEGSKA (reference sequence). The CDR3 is CSAEGEAKNIQYF. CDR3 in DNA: TGCAGTGCGGAGGGGGAGGCCAAAAACATTCAGTACTTC.

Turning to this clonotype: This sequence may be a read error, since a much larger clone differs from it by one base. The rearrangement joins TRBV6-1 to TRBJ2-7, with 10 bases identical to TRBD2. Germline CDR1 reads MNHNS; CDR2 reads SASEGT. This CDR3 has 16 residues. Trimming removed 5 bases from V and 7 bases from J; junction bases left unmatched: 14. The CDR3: CASSQVAGGSYNEQYF. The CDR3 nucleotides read TGTGCCAGCAGTCAAGTAGCGGGAGGATCCTACAATGAGCAGTACTTC.

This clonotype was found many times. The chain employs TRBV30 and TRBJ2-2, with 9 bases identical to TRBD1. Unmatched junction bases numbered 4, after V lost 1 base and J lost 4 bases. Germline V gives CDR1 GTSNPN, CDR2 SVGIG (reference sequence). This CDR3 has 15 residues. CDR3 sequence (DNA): TGTGCCTGGAGTGAACAGGGGGCGGTCACCGGGGAGCTGTTTTTT. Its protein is CAWSEQGAVTGELFF.

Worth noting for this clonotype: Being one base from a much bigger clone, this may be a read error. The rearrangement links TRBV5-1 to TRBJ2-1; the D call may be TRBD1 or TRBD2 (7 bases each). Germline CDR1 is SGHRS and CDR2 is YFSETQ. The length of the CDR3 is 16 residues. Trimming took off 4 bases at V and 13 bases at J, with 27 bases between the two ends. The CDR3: CASSTFRQGGKNIQFF. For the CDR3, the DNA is TGCGCCAGCAGCACCTTTCGACAGGGAGGGAAAAACATTCAGTTCTTC.

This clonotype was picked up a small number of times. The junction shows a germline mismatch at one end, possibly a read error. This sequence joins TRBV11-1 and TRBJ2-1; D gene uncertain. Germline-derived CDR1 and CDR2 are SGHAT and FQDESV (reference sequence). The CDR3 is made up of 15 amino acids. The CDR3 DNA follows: TGTGCCAGCAGATTAGACGGCCCTAGCTACAATGAGCAGTTCTTC. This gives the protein CASRLDGPSYNEQFF.

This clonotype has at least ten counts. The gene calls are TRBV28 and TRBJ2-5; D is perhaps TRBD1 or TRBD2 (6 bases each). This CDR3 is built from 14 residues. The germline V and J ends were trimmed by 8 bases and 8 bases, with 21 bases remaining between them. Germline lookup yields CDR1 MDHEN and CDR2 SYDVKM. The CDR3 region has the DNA TGTGCCAGCTCGGGGGCGAAGGCAATAGCAACCCAGTACTTC. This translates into CASSGAKAIATQYF.

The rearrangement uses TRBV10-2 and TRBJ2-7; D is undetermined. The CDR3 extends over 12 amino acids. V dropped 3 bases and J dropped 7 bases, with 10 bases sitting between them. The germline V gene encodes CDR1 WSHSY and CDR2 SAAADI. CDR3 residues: CASSEVQSEQYF. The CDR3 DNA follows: TGCGCCAGCAGTGAAGTACAGTCTGAGCAGTACTTC.

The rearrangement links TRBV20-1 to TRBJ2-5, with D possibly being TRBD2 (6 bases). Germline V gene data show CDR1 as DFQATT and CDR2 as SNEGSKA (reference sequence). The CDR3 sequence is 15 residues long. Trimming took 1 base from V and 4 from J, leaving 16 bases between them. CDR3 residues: CSARVPGLSGETQYF. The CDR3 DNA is TGCAGTGCTAGAGTACCGGGACTCAGCGGAGAGACCCAGTACTTC.

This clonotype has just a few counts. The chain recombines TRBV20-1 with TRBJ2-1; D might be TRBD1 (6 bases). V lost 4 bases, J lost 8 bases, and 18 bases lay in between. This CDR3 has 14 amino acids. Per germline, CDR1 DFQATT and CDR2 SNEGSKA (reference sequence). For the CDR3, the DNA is TGCAGTGCTATACAGGGTCTAGTCCGGGATGAGCAGTTCTTC. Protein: CSAIQGLVRDEQFF.

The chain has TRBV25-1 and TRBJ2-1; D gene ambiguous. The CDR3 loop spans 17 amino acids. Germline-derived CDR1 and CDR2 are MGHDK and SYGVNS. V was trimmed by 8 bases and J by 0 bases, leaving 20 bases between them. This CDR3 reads CASASVAHSYSYNEQFF. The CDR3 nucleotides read TGTGCCAGCGCCTCAGTGGCTCATTCCTACTCCTACAATGAGCAGTTCTTC.

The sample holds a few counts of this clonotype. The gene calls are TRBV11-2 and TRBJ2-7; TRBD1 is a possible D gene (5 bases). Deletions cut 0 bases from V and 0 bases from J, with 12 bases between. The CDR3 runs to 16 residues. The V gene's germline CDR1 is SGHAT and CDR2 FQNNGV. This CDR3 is CASSLDRRAISYEQYF. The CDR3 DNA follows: TGTGCCAGCAGCTTAGATCGCAGGGCGATCTCCTACGAGCAGTACTTC.

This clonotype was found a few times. In DNA, the CDR3 is TGCAGTGCTAGTCCAGGGGGGGACTACGAGCAGTACTTC. Protein sequence: CSASPGGDYEQYF. The chain carries TRBV20-1 and TRBJ2-7; tentatively, D is TRBD1 or TRBD2 (7 bases each). Germline V gives CDR1 DFQATT, CDR2 SNEGSKA (reference sequence). V was pared by 3 bases and J by 3 bases, with 12 bases between. The CDR3 has 13 amino acids.

The CDR3 is CSAPPAGVETQYF. The CDR3 DNA reads as TGCAGTGCTCCCCCGGCGGGAGTAGAGACCCAGTACTTC. The gene calls are TRBV20-1 and TRBJ2-5; the match to TRBD2 covers 7 bases. This CDR3 region has 13 residues. V shed 5 bases and J 4 bases; nucleotides not matched to a gene: 7. Germline loops: CDR1 DFQATT, CDR2 SNEGSKA (reference sequence).

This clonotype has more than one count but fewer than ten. CDR3 protein: CSASTQGTAKAEAFF. The CDR3 nucleotides are TGCAGTGCTAGTACACAGGGGACGGCGAAGGCTGAAGCTTTCTTT. V and J are TRBV20-1 and TRBJ1-1, with 7 bases aligning to TRBD1. V gave up 3 bases and J gave up 6 bases; unmatched junction bases: 13. The CDR3 runs 15 residues. Germline V gives CDR1 DFQATT, CDR2 SNEGSKA (reference sequence).